This T cell receptor (beta chain) was obtained from a study of blood T cell repertoires in COVID-19. Across the whole study: Acute-phase and convalescent COVID-19 samples originated in the United States, Italy and Spain.

The CDR3 loop spans 15 amino acids. V lost 1 base to trimming and J lost 5 bases; unmatched junction nucleotides: 7. The germline V gene has CDR1 LNHDA and CDR2 SQIVND (reference sequence). The repertoire was sequenced with immunoSEQ multiplex PCR; TCRdb's copy has only in-frame clones and lacks some. The sample yields about 70,000 clones, 88% seen once. The chain joins TRBV19 to TRBJ2-5; 7 bases align to TRBD1. This receptor was identified in a human donor in a cohort sampled during active COVID-19. Sequencing was carried out using peripheral blood. CDR3 nucleotide sequence: TGTGCCAGTAGTATAGGAGCAGGGGGAATGGAGACCCAGTACTTC. Residues: CASSIGAGGMETQYF.